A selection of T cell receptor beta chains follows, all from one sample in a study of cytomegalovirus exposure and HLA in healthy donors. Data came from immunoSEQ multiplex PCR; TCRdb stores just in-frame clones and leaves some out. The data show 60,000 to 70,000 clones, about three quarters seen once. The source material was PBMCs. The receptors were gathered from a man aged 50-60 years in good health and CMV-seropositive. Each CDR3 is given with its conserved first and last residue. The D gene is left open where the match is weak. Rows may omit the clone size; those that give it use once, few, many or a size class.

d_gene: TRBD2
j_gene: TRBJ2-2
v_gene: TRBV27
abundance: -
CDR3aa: CASGLGLAGTGELFF
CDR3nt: TGTGCCAGCGGCCTCGGACTAGCGGGAACCGGGGAGCTGTTTTTT

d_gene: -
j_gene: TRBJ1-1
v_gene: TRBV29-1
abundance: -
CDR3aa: CSVGGPKGDTEAFF
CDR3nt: TGCAGCGTTGGGGGTCCGAAGGGGGACACTGAAGCTTTCTTT

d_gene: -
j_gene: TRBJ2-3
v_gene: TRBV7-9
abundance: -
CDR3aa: CASSSFTDTQYF
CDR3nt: TGTGCCAGCAGCTCCTTCACAGATACGCAGTATTTT

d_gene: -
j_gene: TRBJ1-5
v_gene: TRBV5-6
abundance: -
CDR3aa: CASSRGAIDQPQHF
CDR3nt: TGTGCCAGCAGCCGGGGGGCCATCGATCAGCCCCAGCACTTT

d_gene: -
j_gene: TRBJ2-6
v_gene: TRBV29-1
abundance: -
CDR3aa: CSVEGGVGANVLTF
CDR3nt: TGCAGCGTTGAAGGGGGGGTTGGGGCCAACGTCCTGACTTTC

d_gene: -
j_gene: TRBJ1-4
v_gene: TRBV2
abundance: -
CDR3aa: CASRETATNEKLFF
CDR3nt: TGTGCCAGCAGAGAGACAGCAACTAATGAAAAACTGTTTTTT

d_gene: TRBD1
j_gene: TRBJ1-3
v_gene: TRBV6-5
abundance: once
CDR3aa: CASSKDRGNTIYF
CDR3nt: TGTGCCAGCAGCAAGGACAGGGGAAACACCATATATTTT

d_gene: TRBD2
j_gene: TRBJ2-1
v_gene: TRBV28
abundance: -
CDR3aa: CASSLLGEGSYNEQFF
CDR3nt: TGTGCCAGCAGTTTATTGGGGGAGGGCTCCTACAATGAGCAGTTCTTC

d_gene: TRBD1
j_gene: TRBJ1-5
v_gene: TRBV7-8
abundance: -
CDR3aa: CASSLESQGFNQPQHF
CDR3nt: TGTGCCAGCAGCTTAGAGTCACAGGGGTTCAATCAGCCCCAGCATTTT

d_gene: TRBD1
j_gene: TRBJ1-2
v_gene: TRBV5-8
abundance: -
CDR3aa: CASSQDRSNYGYTF
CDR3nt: TGTGCCAGCAGTCAGGACAGGTCTAACTATGGCTACACCTTC

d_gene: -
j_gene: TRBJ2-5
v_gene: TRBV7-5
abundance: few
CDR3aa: CASSQRGLNRWYF
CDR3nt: TGTGCCAGCAGCCAAAGGGGATTAAACCGATGGTACTTC

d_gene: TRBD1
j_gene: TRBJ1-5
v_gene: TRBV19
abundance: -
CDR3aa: CASSMLGTGGSQPQHF
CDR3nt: TGTGCCAGTAGTATGCTCGGGACAGGGGGCAGTCAGCCCCAGCATTTT

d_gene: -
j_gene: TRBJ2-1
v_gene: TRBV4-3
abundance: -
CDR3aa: CASSQDVGGVLYNEQFF
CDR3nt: TGCGCCAGCAGCCAAGATGTGGGCGGGGTCCTCTACAATGAGCAGTTCTTC

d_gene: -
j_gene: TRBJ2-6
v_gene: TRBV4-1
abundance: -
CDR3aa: CASSPSGSGANVLTF
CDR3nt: TGCGCCAGTAGCCCCTCCGGTTCTGGGGCCAACGTCCTGACTTTC

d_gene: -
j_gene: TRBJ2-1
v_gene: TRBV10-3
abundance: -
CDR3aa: CAINTGSSYNEQFF
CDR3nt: TGTGCCATCAATACTGGGAGCTCCTACAATGAGCAGTTCTTC

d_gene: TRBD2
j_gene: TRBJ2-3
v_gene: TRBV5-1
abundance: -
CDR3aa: CASSLTSGVLTDTQYF
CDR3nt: TGCGCCAGCAGCTTAACTAGCGGGGTGCTGACAGATACGCAGTATTTT

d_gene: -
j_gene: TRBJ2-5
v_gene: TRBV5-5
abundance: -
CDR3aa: CASSLTDRSGETQYF
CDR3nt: TGTGCCAGCAGCTTGACAGACAGGTCGGGGGAGACCCAGTACTTC

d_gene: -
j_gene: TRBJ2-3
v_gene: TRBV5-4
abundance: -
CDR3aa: CASSFSGSRTDTQYF
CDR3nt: TGTGCCAGCAGCTTTTCGGGGAGTCGCACAGATACGCAGTATTTT

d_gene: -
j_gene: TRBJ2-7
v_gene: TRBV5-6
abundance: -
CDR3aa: CASSLVGRHEQYF
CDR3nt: TGTGCCAGCAGCTTGGTTGGCCGCCACGAGCAGTACTTC

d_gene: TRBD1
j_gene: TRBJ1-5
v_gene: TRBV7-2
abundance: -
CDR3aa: CASSPRTGGVGQPQHF
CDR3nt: TGTGCCAGCAGCCCCAGGACAGGGGGCGTAGGGCAGCCCCAGCATTTT

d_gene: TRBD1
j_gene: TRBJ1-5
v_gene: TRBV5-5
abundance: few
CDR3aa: CASSRSGGGQPQHF
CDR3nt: TGTGCCAGCAGTCGGTCAGGGGGCGGTCAGCCCCAGCATTTT

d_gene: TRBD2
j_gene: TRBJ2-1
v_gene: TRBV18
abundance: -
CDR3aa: CASSPPGLAINEQFF
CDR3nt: TGTGCCAGCTCACCACCGGGACTAGCGATCAATGAGCAGTTCTTC

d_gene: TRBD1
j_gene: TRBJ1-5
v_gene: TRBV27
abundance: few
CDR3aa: CASSPDRGLVRNQPQHF
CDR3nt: TGTGCCAGCAGCCCCGACAGGGGGCTCGTTCGAAATCAGCCCCAGCATTTT

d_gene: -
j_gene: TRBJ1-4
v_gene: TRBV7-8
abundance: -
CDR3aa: CASSLGATSNEKLFF
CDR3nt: TGTGCCAGCAGCTTAGGGGCGACCTCTAATGAAAAACTGTTTTTT

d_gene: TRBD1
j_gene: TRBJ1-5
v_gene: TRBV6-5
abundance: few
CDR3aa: CASRADRQWGQPQHF
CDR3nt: TGTGCCAGCAGGGCGGACAGGCAATGGGGTCAGCCCCAGCATTTT

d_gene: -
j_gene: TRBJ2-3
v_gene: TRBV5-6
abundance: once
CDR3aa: CASSLTRALDTDTQYF
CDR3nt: TGTGCCAGCAGCTTGACGAGGGCGCTAGACACAGATACGCAGTATTTT

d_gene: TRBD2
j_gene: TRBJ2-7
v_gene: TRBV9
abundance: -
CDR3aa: CASSVGGSGSSYEQYF
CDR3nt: TGTGCCAGCAGCGTAGGAGGTAGCGGGAGTTCCTACGAGCAGTACTTC

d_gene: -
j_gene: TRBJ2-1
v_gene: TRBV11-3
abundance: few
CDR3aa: CASSLTSGPYNEQFF
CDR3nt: TGTGCCAGCAGCTTAACCAGCGGGCCGTACAATGAGCAGTTCTTC

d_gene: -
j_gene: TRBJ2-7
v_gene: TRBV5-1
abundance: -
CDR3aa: CASSPGDTNSYEQYF
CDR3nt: TGCGCCAGCAGCCCAGGGGACACAAACTCCTACGAGCAGTACTTC

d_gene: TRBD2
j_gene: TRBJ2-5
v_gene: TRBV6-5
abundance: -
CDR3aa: CASSYSGVGETQYF
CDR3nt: TGTGCCAGCAGTTATAGCGGGGTTGGGGAGACCCAGTACTTC

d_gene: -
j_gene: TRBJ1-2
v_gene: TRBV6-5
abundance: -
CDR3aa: CASSYSSNNYGYTF
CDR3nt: TGTGCCAGCAGTTACTCGAGCAACAACTATGGCTACACCTTC

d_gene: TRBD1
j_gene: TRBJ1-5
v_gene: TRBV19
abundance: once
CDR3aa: CASSPWTGGDQPQHF
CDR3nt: TGTGCCAGTAGTCCGTGGACAGGGGGCGATCAGCCCCAGCATTTT

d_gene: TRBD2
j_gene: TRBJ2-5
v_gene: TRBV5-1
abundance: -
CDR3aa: CASSLASGRGETQYF
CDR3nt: TGCGCCAGCAGCTTGGCTAGCGGGAGGGGAGAGACCCAGTACTTC

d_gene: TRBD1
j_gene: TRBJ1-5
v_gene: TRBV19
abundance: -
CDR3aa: CASSIQGGQPQHF
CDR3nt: TGTGCCAGTAGTATACAGGGGGGTCAGCCCCAGCATTTT

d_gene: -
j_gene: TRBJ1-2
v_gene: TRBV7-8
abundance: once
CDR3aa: CASSLATTGYGYTF
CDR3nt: TGTGCCAGCAGCTTAGCGACCACGGGCTATGGCTACACCTTC

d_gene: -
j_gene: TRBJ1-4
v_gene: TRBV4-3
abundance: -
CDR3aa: CASSRGLAASNEKLFF
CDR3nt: TGCGCCAGCAGCCGAGGACTAGCGGCGTCTAATGAAAAACTGTTTTTT

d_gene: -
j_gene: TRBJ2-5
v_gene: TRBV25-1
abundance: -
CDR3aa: CASRERGYETQYF
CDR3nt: TGTGCCAGCAGAGAACGGGGGTATGAGACCCAGTACTTC

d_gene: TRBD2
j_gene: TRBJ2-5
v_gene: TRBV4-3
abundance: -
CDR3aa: CASSQEVGSGGVKETQYF
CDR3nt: TGCGCCAGCAGCCAAGAAGTCGGTAGCGGGGGGGTAAAAGAGACCCAGTACTTC

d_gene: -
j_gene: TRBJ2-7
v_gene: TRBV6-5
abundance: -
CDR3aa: CASRPDSTYEQYF
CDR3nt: TGTGCCAGCAGGCCTGACAGTACCTACGAGCAGTACTTC

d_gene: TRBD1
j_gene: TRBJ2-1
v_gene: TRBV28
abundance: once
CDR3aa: CASSLSTGGNEQFF
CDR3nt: TGTGCCAGCAGTTTATCGACAGGGGGCAATGAGCAGTTCTTC

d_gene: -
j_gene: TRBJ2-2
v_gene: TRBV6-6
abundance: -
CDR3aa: CASSGVQNTGELFF
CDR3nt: TGTGCCAGCAGCGGGGTTCAAAACACCGGGGAGCTGTTTTTT

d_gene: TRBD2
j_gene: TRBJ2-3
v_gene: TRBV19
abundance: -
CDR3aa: CASSLSGGGNTQYF
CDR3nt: TGTGCCAGTAGCCTTAGCGGGGGTGGGAATACGCAGTATTTT

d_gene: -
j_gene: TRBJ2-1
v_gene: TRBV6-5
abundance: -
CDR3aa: CASSYVQGHEQFF
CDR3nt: TGTGCCAGCAGTTACGTCCAGGGGCATGAGCAGTTCTTC

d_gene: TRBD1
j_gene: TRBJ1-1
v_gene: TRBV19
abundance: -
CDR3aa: CASSDRDTEAFF
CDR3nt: TGTGCCAGCTCAGACAGGGACACTGAAGCTTTCTTT

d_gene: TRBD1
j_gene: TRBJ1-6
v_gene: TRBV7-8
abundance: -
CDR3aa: CASSLILGTAKRDSYNSPLHF
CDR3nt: TGTGCCAGCAGCTTAATTCTTGGGACAGCCAAAAGGGATAGCTATAATTCACCCCTCCACTTT

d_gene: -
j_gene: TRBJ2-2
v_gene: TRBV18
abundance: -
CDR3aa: CASSPGANTGELFF
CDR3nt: TGTGCCAGCTCACCGGGAGCGAACACCGGGGAGCTGTTTTTT

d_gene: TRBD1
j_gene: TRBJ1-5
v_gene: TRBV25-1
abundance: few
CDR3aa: CASSEGRGDQPQHF
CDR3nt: TGTGCCAGCAGTGAAGGCAGGGGGGATCAGCCCCAGCATTTT

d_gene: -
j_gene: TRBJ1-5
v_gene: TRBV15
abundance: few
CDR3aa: CATSRAGVNQPQHF
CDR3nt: TGTGCCACCAGCAGGGCAGGGGTGAATCAGCCCCAGCATTTT

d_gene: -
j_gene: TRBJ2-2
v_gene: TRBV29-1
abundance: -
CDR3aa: CSVEEQVGTGELFF
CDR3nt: TGCAGCGTTGAGGAACAGGTCGGGACCGGGGAGCTGTTTTTT

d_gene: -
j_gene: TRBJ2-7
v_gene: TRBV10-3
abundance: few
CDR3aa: CAIRGGSGRKSYEQYF
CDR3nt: TGTGCCATCAGGGGGGGTTCGGGACGGAAGTCCTACGAGCAGTACTTC

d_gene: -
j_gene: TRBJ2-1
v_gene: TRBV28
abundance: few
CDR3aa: CASSPPTMVGAYEQFF
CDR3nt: TGTGCCAGCAGCCCACCAACTATGGTGGGGGCCTATGAGCAGTTCTTC

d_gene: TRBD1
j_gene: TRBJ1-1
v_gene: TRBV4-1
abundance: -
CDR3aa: CASSPRGQGAPGTEAFF
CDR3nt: TGCGCCAGCAGCCCGAGAGGACAGGGGGCGCCGGGCACTGAAGCTTTCTTT

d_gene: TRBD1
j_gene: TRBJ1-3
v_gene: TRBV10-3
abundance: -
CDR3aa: CATATGDGNTIYF
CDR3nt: TGTGCCACGGCGACAGGGGACGGAAACACCATATATTTT

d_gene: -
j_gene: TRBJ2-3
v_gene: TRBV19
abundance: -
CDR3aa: CASSPAGWADTQYF
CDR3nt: TGTGCCAGTAGTCCGGCAGGGTGGGCAGATACGCAGTATTTT

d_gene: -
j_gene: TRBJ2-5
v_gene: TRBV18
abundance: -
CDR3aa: CASSPKRGGETQYF
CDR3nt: TGTGCCAGCTCACCAAAAAGGGGGGGAGAGACCCAGTACTTC

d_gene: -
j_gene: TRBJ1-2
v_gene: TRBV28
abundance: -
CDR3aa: CASSTPRNRAHYGYTF
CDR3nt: TGTGCCAGCAGTACCCCAAGAAACAGGGCTCACTATGGCTACACCTTC

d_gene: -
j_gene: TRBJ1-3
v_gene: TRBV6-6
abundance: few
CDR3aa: CASSSPTVSGNTIYF
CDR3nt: TGTGCCAGCAGTTCGCCCACAGTCTCTGGAAACACCATATATTTT

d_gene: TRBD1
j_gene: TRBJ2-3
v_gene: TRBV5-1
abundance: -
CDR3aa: CASSLEGAVDTQYF
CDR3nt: TGCGCCAGCAGCTTGGAGGGGGCCGTAGATACGCAGTATTTT

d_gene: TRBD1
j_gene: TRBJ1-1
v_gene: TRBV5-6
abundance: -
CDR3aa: CASTNGGGRDPEAFF
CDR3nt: TGTGCCAGCACTAATGGAGGGGGCAGGGACCCTGAAGCTTTCTTT

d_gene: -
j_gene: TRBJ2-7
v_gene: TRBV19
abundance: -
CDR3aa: CASRRAYEQYF
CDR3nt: TGTGCCAGCAGGCGGGCCTACGAGCAGTACTTC